The 19 T cell receptor beta chains in this list originate from one sample, sequenced in a study of radiation and T cells in renal cell carcinoma. Sequencing was performed with immunoSEQ multiplex PCR; in TCRdb, only in-frame clones are kept and a portion is missing. The sample yields roughly 130,000 clones, roughly four fifths seen once. The time point here: blood 2 weeks post-SBRT. The treatment was: 15 Gy SBRT to primary tumor, nephrectomy 4 weeks later. Sequences were derived from blood, sampled from a patient whose treatment included radiotherapy and nephrectomy. These receptors came from a woman aged 60-75 years with renal cell carcinoma.

The rearrangement uses TRBV11-3 and TRBJ2-7, with TRBD1 matching over 7 bases. Germline V lookup: CDR1 SGHNT, CDR2 YENEEA. This CDR3 spans 15 amino acids. Trimming removed 1 base from V and 2 bases from J; junction bases left unmatched: 5. The CDR3 loop reads CASSLGQGTAYEQYF. As DNA, the CDR3 is TGTGCCAGCAGCTTAGGCCAGGGGACAGCCTACGAGCAGTACTTC.

The chain carries TRBV7-2 and TRBJ2-7, with a weak D call TRBD1 (5 bases). CDR3 length: 13 residues. Trimming took 5 bases from V and 2 from J, leaving 10 bases between them. CDR1 SGHTA and CDR2 FQGNSA come from the germline V gene. CDR3 sequence (DNA): TGTGCCAGCAGCGACGACAGAACCTACGAGCAGTACTTC. This translates into CASSDDRTYEQYF.

This clone was seen a few times. Other DNA sequences in this sample translate to the same CDR3. The chain recombines TRBV10-3 with TRBJ1-6, with D tentatively TRBD1 (5 bases). Germline V gene data show CDR1 as ENHRY and CDR2 as SYGVKD. There are 15 residues in the CDR3. V was pared by 3 bases and J by 7 bases, with 13 bases between. CDR3 nucleotides: TGTGCCATCAGTGAACTGGGGGGACGGAATTCACCCCTCCACTTT. This gives the protein CAISELGGRNSPLHF.

This clone was recorded once. The chain employs TRBV18 and TRBJ1-4, with D possibly matching TRBD1 (6 bases). Germline values: CDR1 KGHSH, CDR2 LQKENI. This CDR3 has 13 amino acids. The V gene lost 6 bases and the J gene lost 7 bases, with 12 bases spanning the gap. The CDR3 DNA is TGTGCCAGCTCTACAGGGAGAGGTGAAAAACTGTTTTTT. Protein product: CASSTGRGEKLFF. Based on the CDR3 plus reference TRBV18 and TRBJ1-4, the full variable domain is NAGVMQNPRHLVRRRGQEARLRCSPMKGHSHVYWYRQLPEEGLKFMVYLQKENIIDESGMPKERFSAEFPKEGPSILRIQQVVRGDSAAYFCASSTGRGEKLFFGSGTQLSVL.

On this clone itself: At one boundary the junction diverges from the germline segment, which might be a read error. The CDR3 loop is CASSLGSSGGYGYTF. CDR3 bases: TGTGCCAGCAGCTTGGGGTCCTCGGGCGGCTATGGCTACACCTTC. V usage is TRBV5-1 and J usage is TRBJ1-2; D unresolved. This CDR3 has 15 amino acids. Germline-derived CDR1 and CDR2 are SGHRS and YFSETQ.

V and J are TRBV14 and TRBJ2-2; unclear D gene. Germline CDR1 reads SGHDN; CDR2 reads FVKESK. V was clipped by 0 bases and J by 4 bases, with 6 bases between them. The CDR3 spans 14 residues. The CDR3 protein is CASSQDMATGELFF. CDR3 DNA: TGTGCCAGCAGCCAAGATATGGCCACCGGGGAGCTGTTTTTT.

J is TRBJ1-2 and V is TRBV2; D ambiguous. Looked up from germline, CDR1 is SNHLY and CDR2 is FYNNEI. V lost 1 base and J 4 bases, leaving 7 bases between the germline ends. The CDR3 covers 13 residues. The CDR3 bases are TGTGCCAGCAGTGAAGGAGGAGGCTATGGCTACACCTTC. Protein sequence: CASSEGGGYGYTF.

The chain joins TRBV4-1 to TRBJ2-3, with TRBD2 identical over 10 bases. CDR1 MGHRA and CDR2 YSYEKL come from the germline V gene. V gave up 3 bases and J gave up 7 bases; unmatched junction bases: 16. The CDR3 is made up of 18 amino acids. The CDR3 bases are TGCGCCAGCAGCCAGTTGCATTCTTTAGCGGGGGGCGGCAATACGCAGTATTTT. Its protein is CASSQLHSLAGGGNTQYF.

V is TRBV5-1 and J is TRBJ2-4; D is tentatively TRBD1 or TRBD2 (5 bases each). The CDR3 totals 14 residues. Trimming left V 0 bases short and J 8 bases short, with 12 bases between. Germline V gives CDR1 SGHRS, CDR2 YFSETQ. CDR3 bases: TGCGCCAGCAGCTTGGGGGACGGGGTTTACATTCAGTACTTC. Translated: CASSLGDGVYIQYF.

This clone appeared once. This chain joins TRBV5-6 and TRBJ1-4; D may be TRBD1 (6 bases). CDR1 SGHDT and CDR2 YYEEEE come from the germline V gene. V lost 5 bases and J lost 3, with 17 bases in between. The CDR3 length is 16 residues. The CDR3 is CASSTGHIAANEKLFF. CDR3 DNA: TGTGCCAGCAGTACGGGACATATAGCAGCTAATGAAAAACTGTTTTTT. The full variable domain, its missing parts supplied by reference TRBV5-6 and TRBJ1-4, is DAGVTQSPTHLIKTRGQQVTLRCSPKSGHDTVSWYQQALGQGPQFIFQYYEEEERQRGNFPDRFSGHQFPNYSSELNVNALLLGDSALYLCASSTGHIAANEKLFFGSGTQLSVL.

The V and J genes are TRBV5-4 and TRBJ2-5; tentatively, D is TRBD2 (6 bases). With the DNA end fitting TRBJ2-7 better, the J assignment may be wrong. Looked up from germline, CDR1 is SGHNT and CDR2 is YYREEE (reference sequence). The CDR3 is made up of 15 amino acids. The CDR3 reads CASSLRGANAYEQYF. CDR3 nucleotide sequence: TGTGCCAGCAGCTTGCGCGGGGCCAATGCCTACGAGCAGTACTTC.

This chain uses TRBV28 with TRBJ2-1, with 9 bases matching TRBD2. Trimming at V came to 6 bases and at J to 4 bases, leaving 7 bases not matched to a gene. CDR1 MDHEN and CDR2 SYDVKM come from the germline V gene. The CDR3 is made up of 15 amino acids. The CDR3 spells CASSGVAGAYNEQFF. CDR3 nucleotide sequence: TGTGCCAGCAGCGGAGTAGCGGGGGCGTACAATGAGCAGTTCTTC.

Worth noting for this clone: At one end, the junction sequence differs from germline, possibly due to a read error. V is TRBV29-1 and J is TRBJ2-3; a weak D match, TRBD1 (6 bases). This CDR3 has 10 residues. Germline lookup yields CDR1 SQVTM and CDR2 ANQGSEA. The CDR3 coding sequence is TGCAGCGGTGAACAGGGAACGCAGTATTTT. Protein product: CSGEQGTQYF.

CDR3 coding DNA: TGTGCCAGCAGTTTCCGGGCCGAGGATGAAAAACTGTTTTTT. It translates to CASSFRAEDEKLFF. V usage is TRBV2 and J usage is TRBJ1-4; D unresolved. This CDR3 has 14 residues. V shed 5 bases and J shed 6 bases, with 13 bases lying between them. Germline assignment: CDR1 SNHLY and CDR2 FYNNEI.

This chain links TRBV6-6 with TRBJ1-3; 11 nucleotides align to TRBD1. The CDR3 is 15 amino acids. V shed 5 bases, J shed 6 bases, and the junction held 6 bases outside the gene matches. From germline, CDR1 is MNHNY and CDR2 SVGAGI (reference sequence). CDR3 bases: TGTGCCAGCAGTATGGGACAGGGGGTAGAAAACACCATATATTTT. It encodes CASSMGQGVENTIYF.

V gene TRBV7-6 combines with J gene TRBJ1-1; D ambiguous. The CDR3 is 14 residues long. V lost 4 bases, J lost 0 bases, and 9 bases lay in between. Germline CDR1 reads SGHVS; CDR2 reads FNYEAQ. The CDR3 sequence is CASSSQALNTEAFF. The CDR3 DNA sequence: TGTGCCAGCAGCTCTCAGGCCCTGAACACTGAAGCTTTCTTT.

The CDR3 DNA reads TGCGCCAGCAGCCAAGATGCGCAGGGTGGCACCGGGGAGCTGTTTTTT. It encodes CASSQDAQGGTGELFF. V and J are TRBV4-1 and TRBJ2-2, with a possible D match to TRBD1 (5 bases). CDR1 is MGHRA, CDR2 YSYEKL, per germline. The CDR3 is 16 amino acids. With 0 bases removed from V and 4 bases from J, the gap between germline ends came to 12 bases.

The chain carries TRBV5-1 and TRBJ2-3; TRBD2 might be the D (6 bases). The ends were cut back, 0 bases at V and 4 bases at J, with 12 bases in the middle. The CDR3 has 15 residues. The V gene's germline CDR1 is SGHRS and CDR2 YFSETQ. CDR3 sequence reads: CASSLGRGGPDTQYF. The CDR3 DNA reads TGCGCCAGCAGCTTGGGGCGGGGTGGGCCAGATACGCAGTATTTT.

The V and J genes are TRBV5-1 and TRBJ2-2; 7 nucleotides agree with TRBD1. V lost 1 base, J lost 1 base, and 4 bases stayed unmatched. The CDR3 sequence is 16 residues long. Per germline, CDR1 SGHRS and CDR2 YFSETQ. The CDR3 sequence is CASSLYGQVNTGELFF. The DNA for the CDR3 is TGCGCCAGCAGCTTGTATGGACAGGTGAACACCGGGGAGCTGTTTTTT. Filled out from reference TRBV5-1 and TRBJ2-2, the complete variable domain reads KAGVTQTPRYLIKTRGQQVTLSCSPISGHRSVSWYQQTPGQGLQFLFEYFSETQRNKGNFPGRFSGRQFSNSRSEMNVSTLELGDSALYLCASSLYGQVNTGELFFGEGSRLTVL.